The 5 T cell receptor beta chains listed next were all sequenced from one sample in a study of CD8+ T cells in alopecia areata. Extracted from the samples, RNA was reverse transcribed into cDNA to serve as the sequencing template. The table came from immunoSEQ multiplex PCR; TCRdb's copy has only in-frame clones and leaves some out. The sample contains about 300,000 clones, none of them singletons. Sorting of pooled cutaneous lymph node cells used CD4, CD8alpha, NKG2D, NKG2ACE and other markers. Input material: CD4+ T cells sorted from a lymph node. All receptors derive from a C3H/HeJ mouse with alopecia areata. The strain is characterized by the MHC haplotype H2-k.

Turning to this clone: Genes here carry mouse names. The read comes to an end 4 residues before the CDR3 does, leaving the germline J gene to fill in the end. V gene TRBV13-3 combines with J gene TRBJ1-1, with 9 bases lining up with TRBD1. Germline CDR1 NNHDY, CDR2 SYVADS. The CDR3 sequence is 13 residues long. V was pared by 8 bases and J by 0 bases, with 2 bases of the junction left unmatched. The CDR3 is CASHRGPNTEVFF. CDR3 DNA, as far as it was read: TGTGCCAGTCACAGGGGGCCAAACACA.

A few counts support this clone. Genes here carry mouse names. The read is 4 residues too short to cover the CDR3 end, so that end is filled in from the germline J gene. Other DNA sequences in the sample encode the same CDR3. The gene calls are TRBV1 and TRBJ2-3, with 8 bases matching TRBD2. From germline, CDR1 is NSQYPW and CDR2 LRSPGD (reference sequence). J gave up 0 bases and V 5 bases, and 4 bases lay outside the gene matches. The CDR3 covers 15 residues. The CDR3 loop reads CTCSPTGASAETLYF. The part of the CDR3 DNA that was read is TGCACCTGCAGTCCGACTGGGGCTAGTGCAGAA. The full variable domain, in which reference TRBV1 and TRBJ2-3 provide the parts outside the CDR3, is VTLLEQNPRWRLVPRGQAVNLRCILKNSQYPWMSWYQQDLQKQLQWLFTLRSPGDKEVKSLPGADYLATRVTDTELRLQVANMSQGRTLYCTCSPTGASAETLYFGSGTRLTVL.

A note on this clone: Gene names denote mouse genes. The read comes to an end 4 residues before the CDR3 does, leaving the germline J gene to fill in the end. The chain combines TRBV13-1 with TRBJ2-3, with D possibly TRBD2 on 6 matching bases. Trimming shortened V by 0 bases and J by 0 bases, and 17 bases separated the two germline ends. Germline values: CDR1 NSHNY, CDR2 SYGAGN. The CDR3 is 18 amino acids. Incomplete CDR3 DNA: TGTGCCAGCAGTGATGTCTACGGGGGGAGTCCTAGTGCAGAA. Its protein product is CASSDVYGGSPSAE. The full CDR3 protein reads CASSDVYGGSPSAETLYF.

Points on this clone: The listed genes are named as in mouse. Read data end 4 residues before the CDR3 end; the end is taken from the germline J gene. The chain couples TRBV13-1 to TRBJ1-1; 9 bases agree with TRBD1. The CDR3 has 14 amino acids. The germline gives CDR1 NSHNY, CDR2 SYGAGN. The trim removed 7 bases at V and 3 bases at J, leaving 7 bases unmatched. The chain's CDR3 is CASAGQGRDTEVFF. CDR3 DNA, as far as it was read: TGTGCCAGCGCAGGACAGGGGAGGGACACA.

This clone showed up just a few times. Gene labels here are mouse ones. Read data end 4 residues before the CDR3 end; the end is taken from the germline J gene. This chain joins TRBV5 and TRBJ2-1; the match to TRBD1 covers 7 bases. The CDR3 loop spans 14 amino acids. Germline V gives CDR1 LGHNA, CDR2 YNLKQL (reference sequence). J lost 6 bases, V lost 4 bases, and 6 bases had no gene match. The covered CDR3 bases are TGTGCCAGCAGCCCGACAGGGAAGGGTGCT. Its protein is CASSPTGKGA. The full CDR3 reads CASSPTGKGAEQFF.